The clone carrying this T cell receptor (beta chain) was recorded only once. This same CDR3 is encoded by further DNA sequences in the sample. The data originate from a study of cytomegalovirus exposure and HLA in healthy donors. Use of 60 Vbeta and 13 Jbeta primers characterized the PCR. The table came from immunoSEQ multiplex PCR; TCRdb's copy has only in-frame clones and leaves some out. The repertoire holds some 200,000 clones, with around 80% as singletons. The V gene's germline CDR1 is SGHRS and CDR2 YFSETQ. There are 14 residues in the CDR3. Trimming took 2 bases from V and 4 from J; bases not matched to a gene: 3.

The chain employs TRBV5-1 and TRBJ1-1, with 9 bases that match TRBD1. The sequenced sample was PBMCs. The sequence was collected from a woman in her sixties or seventies in good health and CMV-seropositive. CDR3 DNA sequence: TGCGCCAGCAGCTTACAGGGGGCCGGCACTGAAGCTTTCTTT. This sequence encodes CASSLQGAGTEAFF.